A single T cell receptor beta chain is shown here with its context. In its sample, this clonotype was seen a few times. Its binding antigen is unknown. Within one base of it there is no much larger clone, and no base qualities were kept. Between the V and J ends, shortened by 2 bases and 5 bases respectively, the junction contains 8 bases. Taken from cysteine to phenylalanine, the CDR3 has 13 residues. Left in the record is the CDR3 DNA by itself, 39 bases read in frame from the first base. CDR1 and CDR2, per the germline V gene, are LGHNA and YNFKEQ. These data belong to a study of CD8 T cells in ankylosing spondylitis (dated by TCRdb to about 2017). Some background on the complete study: To find TCR variants linked to disease, the study profiled T cell receptor beta repertoires in ankylosing spondylitis patients and healthy donors. In total, the full study cohort was made up of roughly 110 healthy donors and about two dozen ankylosing spondylitis patients. Peripheral blood samples were taken, and synovial fluid was additionally collected from ankylosing spondylitis patients. Results the study describes overall, beyond this receptor: Some of the motif variants had been reported before in the synovial fluid and blood of reactive arthritis patients, a finding that suggests common disease-initiation mechanisms. Blood from ankylosing spondylitis patients appeared to be characterized by a TCR beta motif made up of 8 or 9 highly homologous amino acid variants. In peripheral blood, the disease-linked clones were found at relatively low frequencies and had a CD8+ phenotype. The disease-linked clones were reported as significantly enriched in matched synovial fluid samples from ankylosing spondylitis patients.

The sequencer was an Illumina HiSeq 2500. Quantitative 5'-RACE with molecular barcodes was the method used to prepare the TCR beta libraries. In the original analysis: A new computational method, built on a probabilistic model of VDJ rearrangement, was used to identify disease-linked TCR variants. The public reads were run again by TCRdb, first through fastp at Q25 and then through MiXCR, and only productive beta chains were kept. Every CDR3 protein is listed once, alongside the most common genes and DNA of its rows. TCRdb, not the original authors, processed these V and J calls. Present in this sample are around 890,000 distinct CDR3 sequences, roughly 12% of which were seen just once. Clones ranked in the top ten supply just over 0.5% of the sample.

This TCR came from a male donor with ankylosing spondylitis. The chain is made from TRBV4-2 and TRBJ2-3, with no confident D gene call. The sample was blood, either unsorted or a sorted T cell fraction (not recorded which). The DNA sequence is given as TGTGCCAGCAGCCAAATAGAAGGAGATACGCAGTATTTT. This is translated as CASSQIEGDTQYF.